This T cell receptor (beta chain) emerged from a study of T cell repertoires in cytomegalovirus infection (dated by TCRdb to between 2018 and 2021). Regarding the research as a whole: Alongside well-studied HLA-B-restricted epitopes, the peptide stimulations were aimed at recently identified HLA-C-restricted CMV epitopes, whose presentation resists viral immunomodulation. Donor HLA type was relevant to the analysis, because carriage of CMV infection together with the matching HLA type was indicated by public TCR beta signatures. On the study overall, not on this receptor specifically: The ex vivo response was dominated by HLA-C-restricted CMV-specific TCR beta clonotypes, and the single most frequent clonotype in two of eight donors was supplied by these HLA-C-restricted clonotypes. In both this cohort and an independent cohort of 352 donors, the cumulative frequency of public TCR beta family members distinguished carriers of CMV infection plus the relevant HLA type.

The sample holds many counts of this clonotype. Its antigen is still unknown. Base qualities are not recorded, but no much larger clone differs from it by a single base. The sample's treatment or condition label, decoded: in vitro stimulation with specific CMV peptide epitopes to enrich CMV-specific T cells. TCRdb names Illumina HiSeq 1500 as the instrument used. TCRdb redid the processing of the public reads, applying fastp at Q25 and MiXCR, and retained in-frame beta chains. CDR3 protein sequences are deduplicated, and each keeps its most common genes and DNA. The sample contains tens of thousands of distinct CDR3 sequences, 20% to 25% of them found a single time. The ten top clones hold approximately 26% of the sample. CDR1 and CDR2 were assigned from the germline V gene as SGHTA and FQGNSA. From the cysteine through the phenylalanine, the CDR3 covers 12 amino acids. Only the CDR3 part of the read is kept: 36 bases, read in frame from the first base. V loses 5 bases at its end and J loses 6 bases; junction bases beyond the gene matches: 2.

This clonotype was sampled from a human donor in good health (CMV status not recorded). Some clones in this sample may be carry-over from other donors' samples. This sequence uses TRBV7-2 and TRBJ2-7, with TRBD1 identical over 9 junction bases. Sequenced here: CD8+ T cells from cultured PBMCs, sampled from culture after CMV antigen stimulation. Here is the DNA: TGTGCCAGCAGCCGGGACAGGGCCGAGCAGTACTTC. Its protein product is CASSRDRAEQYF.